The following is a T cell receptor beta chain sequence with its context. Its antigen is unknown. Other DNA sequences in this sample translate to the same CDR3. Clones were sequenced by immunoSEQ multiplex PCR, and TCRdb holds only the in-frame ones, with some missing. The repertoire consists of around 1.9 million clones, with 85% to 95% occurring once and the leading ten covering more than 1.5%. Naive CD8 cells comprised CD45RO-negative, CCR7-positively selected cells, excluding terminally differentiated effector memory CD45RA+ cells. The sample comes from a study of shared clonotypes between healthy human individuals. Study findings and constraints: The study found roughly 5% of naive CD4 clonotypes shared across several donors. The four-donor shared clonotypes exceeded non-shared clonotypes in generation probability, with non-shared ones scoring lower.

The germline V gene encodes CDR1 SGDLS and CDR2 YYNGEE. Trimming left V 0 bases short and J 8 bases short, with 8 bases between. CDR3 length: 12 amino acids. The material sequenced was naive CD8+ T cells from PBMCs. The receptor's source is a man in his late teens or twenties in good health. Some clones in this sample may be carry-over from other donors' samples. The chain joins TRBV9 to TRBJ1-2, with D tentatively TRBD1 (5 bases). CDR3 coding DNA: TGTGCCAGCAGCGTAGGGAGGGGAGGCTACACCTTC. It is translated as CASSVGRGGYTF.